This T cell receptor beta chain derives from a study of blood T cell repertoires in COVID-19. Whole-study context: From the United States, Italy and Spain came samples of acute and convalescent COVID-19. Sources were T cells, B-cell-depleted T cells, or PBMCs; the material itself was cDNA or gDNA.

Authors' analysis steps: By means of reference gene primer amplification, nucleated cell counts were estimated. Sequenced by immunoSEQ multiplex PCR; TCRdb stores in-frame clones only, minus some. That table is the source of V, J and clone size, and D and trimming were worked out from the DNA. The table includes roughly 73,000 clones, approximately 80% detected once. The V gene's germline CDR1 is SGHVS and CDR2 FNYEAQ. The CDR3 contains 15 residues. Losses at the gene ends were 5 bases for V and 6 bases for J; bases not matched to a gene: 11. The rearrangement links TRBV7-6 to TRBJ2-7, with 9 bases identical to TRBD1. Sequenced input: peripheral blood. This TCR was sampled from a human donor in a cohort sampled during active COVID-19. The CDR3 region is CASSRRQGEEIEQYF. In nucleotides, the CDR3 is TGTGCCAGCAGCAGACGACAGGGGGAAGAAATCGAGCAGTACTTC.